Sequencing of this TCR beta chain was carried out in a study of blood T cell repertoires in COVID-19. In the study overall: The origin of the acute and convalescent COVID-19 samples was the United States, Italy and Spain. Nucleic acid was either cDNA or gDNA, and it came from T cells, B-cell-depleted T cells, or PBMCs.

CDR3 length: 15 residues. Germline V gives CDR1 SNHLY, CDR2 FYNNEI. Trimming at V came to 6 bases and at J to 7 bases, leaving 9 bases not matched to a gene. How the authors handled the data: By means of reference gene primer amplification, nucleated cell counts were estimated. TCRdb keeps only in-frame clones here, not all; method: immunoSEQ multiplex PCR. The V and J calls and clone size were taken over from that table, and D and trimming were inferred from the DNA. The data hold about 130,000 clones, with 70% to 90% observed a single time. Sequencing used peripheral blood. The TCR sequence derives from an elderly woman with acute or convalescent COVID-19. The chain couples TRBV2 to TRBJ2-1, with 10 bases aligning to TRBD2. The CDR3 sequence is CASRRLAGLFNEQFF. CDR3 DNA: TGTGCCAGCAGAAGACTAGCGGGCCTTTTTAATGAGCAGTTCTTC.